A single sample is the source of the 26 T cell receptor beta chains below, sequenced in a study of blood T cell repertoires in COVID-19. The method was immunoSEQ multiplex PCR; TCRdb's version includes in-frame clones alone and lacks a portion of them. The table has around 260,000 clones, about 85% seen once. The sequenced sample was peripheral blood. The receptors come from a human donor with COVID-19, enrolled during active disease. The donor label of this sample is uncertain.

This sequence joins TRBV4-1 and TRBJ2-7; 8 nucleotides line up with TRBD2. The CDR3 consists of 14 residues. Germline-derived CDR1 and CDR2 are MGHRA and YSYEKL. V lost 0 bases to trimming and J lost 7 bases; unmatched junction nucleotides: 5. The CDR3 sequence is CASSQDQRGREQYF. CDR3 DNA sequence: TGCGCCAGCAGCCAAGACCAGCGGGGGAGAGAGCAGTACTTC.

This clone was observed a single time. The J gene is TRBJ1-5, the V gene TRBV6-6; D is unclear. This CDR3 contains 13 residues. Germline V gene data show CDR1 as MNHNY and CDR2 as SVGAGI (reference sequence). The V end lost 0 bases, the J end lost 5 bases, and 5 bases lay between the germline ends. The CDR3 here is CASSYSLYQPQHF. The CDR3 bases are TGTGCCAGCAGTTACTCCCTTTATCAGCCCCAGCATTTT.

The chain carries TRBV6-5 and TRBJ2-7; the match to TRBD2 covers 11 bases. Losses at the gene ends were 8 bases for V and 3 bases for J; bases not matched to a gene: 3. Germline lookup yields CDR1 MNHEY and CDR2 SVGAGI. The CDR3 is made up of 13 amino acids. The CDR3 sequence is CASGGLAGYEQYF. The CDR3 nucleotides are TGTGCCAGCGGCGGACTAGCGGGCTACGAGCAGTACTTC.

The J gene is TRBJ1-5, the V gene TRBV19; D uncertain. The CDR3 extends over 16 amino acids. Germline V gene data show CDR1 as LNHDA and CDR2 as SQIVND (reference sequence). V shed 1 base and J shed 4 bases, with 14 bases lying between them. For the CDR3, the DNA is TGTGCCAGTAGTATAGCACGCTCGGTTGAGAATCAGCCCCAGCATTTT. Translating it yields CASSIARSVENQPQHF.

The V and J genes are TRBV2 and TRBJ1-4; TRBD1 might be the D (5 bases). CDR3 length: 15 residues. CDR1 and CDR2 (germline): SNHLY, FYNNEI. Trimming left V 1 base short and J 7 bases short, with 13 bases between. For the CDR3, the DNA is TGTGCCAGCAGTGAAGTGTCAGGGTACGGTGAAAAACTGTTTTTT. This sequence encodes CASSEVSGYGEKLFF.

The chain links TRBV11-3 to TRBJ2-1, with 7 bases fitting TRBD2. The length of the CDR3 is 15 residues. V shed 5 bases and J 3 bases; nucleotides not matched to a gene: 7. Per germline, CDR1 SGHNT and CDR2 YENEEA. The DNA of the CDR3 is TGTGCCAGCAGCCCCCGGGGGGATCGCTACAATGAGCAGTTCTTC. Translation: CASSPRGDRYNEQFF.

In its sample, this clone was seen once. Other DNA variants within this sample encode the same CDR3. V and J are TRBV19 and TRBJ2-1, with D perhaps TRBD1 (6 bases). With 1 base removed from V and 1 base from J, the gap between germline ends came to 8 bases. CDR1 and CDR2 (germline): LNHDA, SQIVND (reference sequence). The CDR3 is 15 residues long. CDR3 nucleotide sequence: TGTGCCAGTAGTATAGGGCAGGGGTCCTACAATGAGCAGTTCTTC. It translates to CASSIGQGSYNEQFF.

This chain uses TRBV3-1 (or the pseudogene TRBV3-2) with TRBJ2-2; 10 bases line up with TRBD2. V lost 4 bases, J lost 5 bases, and 10 bases stayed unmatched. The germline gives CDR1 LGHDT, CDR2 YNNKEL (reference sequence). The CDR3 is made up of 17 amino acids. This CDR3 reads CASSRGLAGVNTGELFF. The CDR3 nucleotides are TGTGCCAGCAGCCGAGGCCTAGCGGGAGTGAATACCGGGGAGCTGTTTTTT.

This chain links TRBV28 with TRBJ2-2, with a possible D match to TRBD2 (5 bases). The CDR3 spans 15 residues. Germline CDR1 MDHEN, CDR2 SYDVKM. Trimming cost V 10 bases and J 7 bases, with 22 bases left between them. The CDR3 DNA follows: TGTGCCATACCCGGAGGACCCCACAAGCACGGGGAGCTGTTTTTT. Amino acid sequence: CAIPGGPHKHGELFF.

The V gene is TRBV7-9, the J gene TRBJ1-6; D gene unclear. The CDR3 spans 12 residues. Germline lookup yields CDR1 SEHNR and CDR2 FQNEAQ (reference sequence). V lost 5 bases and J 8 bases, leaving 7 bases between the germline ends. CDR3: CASSLQDSPLHF. The CDR3 DNA sequence: TGTGCCAGCAGCCTTCAGGATTCACCCCTCCACTTT.

CDR3 sequence: CASSRLAQNEQFF. The CDR3 nucleotides are TGTGCCAGCAGCCGACTAGCCCAAAATGAGCAGTTCTTC. The chain carries TRBV13 and TRBJ2-1; 7 bases map to TRBD2. V shed 5 bases, J shed 7 bases, and the junction held 5 bases outside the gene matches. CDR1 is PRHDT and CDR2 is FYEKMQ in the germline V gene (reference sequence). CDR3 length: 13 residues. The whole variable domain, filled in from reference TRBV13 and TRBJ2-1, reads AAGVIQSPRHLIKEKRETATLKCYPIPRHDTVYWYQQGPGQDPQFLISFYEKMQSDKGSIPDRFSAQQFSDYHSELNMSSLELGDSALYFCASSRLAQNEQFFGPGTRLTVL.

The gene calls are TRBV5-5 and TRBJ1-1; D may be TRBD1 (6 bases). CDR1 is SGHKS and CDR2 is YYEKEE in the germline V gene (reference sequence). With 4 bases removed from V and 1 base from J, the gap between germline ends came to 14 bases. The CDR3 is 15 residues long. In DNA form, the CDR3 reads TGTGCCAGCAGCGCAACAGGGAATACGAACACTGAAGCTTTCTTT. This translates into CASSATGNTNTEAFF.

This chain uses TRBV30 with TRBJ1-2; D possibly corresponds to TRBD1 (6 bases). From germline, CDR1 is GTSNPN and CDR2 SVGIG (reference sequence). V shed 0 bases and J shed 5 bases, with 22 bases lying between them. This CDR3 has 17 amino acids. The CDR3 DNA sequence: TGTGCCTGGAGTGTACACAGGGCAGTCGAGTCCCGTTATGGCTACACCTTC. Translating it yields CAWSVHRAVESRYGYTF.

The J gene is TRBJ2-7, the V gene TRBV28; 7 bases are shared with TRBD1. J gave up 5 bases and V 5 bases, and 15 bases lay outside the gene matches. The germline gives CDR1 MDHEN, CDR2 SYDVKM. The CDR3 sequence is 16 residues long. The DNA of the CDR3 is TGTGCCAGCAGTACCCGGGCGGTAGGGGGCGACGACGAGCAGTACTTC. It yields the protein CASSTRAVGGDDEQYF.

The sample holds one count of this clone. V usage is TRBV7-9 and J usage is TRBJ2-5; weak D call: TRBD2 (7 bases). V was clipped by 0 bases and J by 0 bases, with 20 bases between them. Germline loops: CDR1 SEHNR, CDR2 FQNEAQ (reference sequence). The CDR3 is made up of 19 amino acids. The CDR3 region has the DNA TGTGCCAGCAGCTTAGCGCGGCTACAGGGACTATTATACCAAGAGACCCAGTACTTC. It yields the protein CASSLARLQGLLYQETQYF.

The V gene is TRBV11-2, the J gene TRBJ2-5; 7 bases map to TRBD1. The CDR3 length is 13 residues. The junction had 1 base not matched to a gene; V was cut back by 4 bases and J by 2 bases. CDR1 is SGHAT and CDR2 is FQNNGV in the germline V gene. As DNA, the CDR3 is TGTGCCAGCAGCTCGGGACAGCAAGAGACCCAGTACTTC. Residues: CASSSGQQETQYF.

This chain uses TRBV24-1 with TRBJ2-1; 9 bases are shared with TRBD2. V gave up 9 bases and J gave up 8 bases; unmatched junction bases: 7. Germline assignment: CDR1 KGHDR and CDR2 SFDVKD. The CDR3 is 13 amino acids. The CDR3 nucleotides are TGTGCCACCCGGGGTAGCGGGAGCGATGAGCAGTTCTTC. It yields the protein CATRGSGSDEQFF.

The CDR3 DNA follows: TGTGCCAGTAGTATAGGTCCGCTTGAAACTAGCGGCCTGGAGACCCAGTACTTC. Protein product: CASSIGPLETSGLETQYF. The gene calls are TRBV19 and TRBJ2-5; 8 positions match TRBD2. Germline trimming cut 1 base from V and 5 bases from J; bases unmatched to any gene: 15. There are 18 residues in the CDR3. CDR1 is LNHDA, CDR2 SQIVND, per germline (reference sequence). Full variable domain (missing parts from reference TRBV19 and TRBJ2-5): DGGITQSPKYLFRKEGQNVTLSCEQNLNHDAMYWYRQDPGQGLRLIYYSQIVNDFQKGDIAEGYSVSREKKESFPLTVTSAQKNPTAFYLCASSIGPLETSGLETQYFGPGTRLLVL.

The V gene is TRBV6-5, the J gene TRBJ2-2, with TRBD2 matching over 7 bases. Trimming at V came to 7 bases and at J to 8 bases, leaving 13 bases not matched to a gene. The CDR3 totals 15 residues. Germline V gene sequence: CDR1 MNHEY, CDR2 SVGAGI. CDR3 sequence: CASTAAGDPKGELFF. The CDR3 bases are TGTGCCAGCACCGCGGCGGGGGATCCTAAGGGGGAGCTGTTTTTT.

This clone came up a few times. The chain combines TRBV12-3 or TRBV12-4 with TRBJ2-1, with TRBD2 identical over 9 bases. V was clipped by 3 bases and J by 13 bases; unmatched bases: 7. The CDR3 sequence is 13 residues long. Here the CDR3 reads CASSFVTSGRQFF. The CDR3 bases are TGTGCCAGCAGTTTCGTTACTAGCGGGCGACAGTTCTTC.

To note about this clone: At one boundary the junction diverges from the germline segment, which might be a read error. The J gene is TRBJ2-5, the V gene TRBV7-7; D not certain. Germline lookup yields CDR1 SSHAT and CDR2 FNYEAQ (reference sequence). The CDR3 runs to 15 residues. CDR3 loop: CASSPNIAYQETQYF. The CDR3 region has the DNA TGTGCTAGCAGCCCGAATATTGCGTACCAAGAGACCCAGTACTTC.

This chain's CDR3 is CASSGDRGNSPLHF. DNA of the CDR3: TGCGCCAGCAGCGGGGACAGGGGAAATTCACCCCTCCACTTT. The genes are TRBV5-1 and TRBJ1-6, with 10 bases that match TRBD1. This CDR3 has 14 amino acids. Per the germline V gene, CDR1 is SGHRS and CDR2 is YFSETQ. Trimming removed 4 bases from V and 7 bases from J; junction bases left unmatched: 2.

This clone appeared a single time. The chain carries TRBV29-1 and TRBJ1-2, with TRBD1 identical over 7 bases. CDR1 is SQVTM and CDR2 is ANQGSEA in the germline V gene. The CDR3 extends over 14 amino acids. Germline trimming cut 4 bases from V and 9 bases from J; bases unmatched to any gene: 14. The CDR3 nucleotides read TGCAGCGTTGGAGGGGGGCCTAGACAGGGAAGCTACACCTTC. Translated, it gives CSVGGGPRQGSYTF.

Here the CDR3 reads CASSQVRQIGYTF. The CDR3 DNA reads as TGTGCCAGCAGCCAAGTCCGACAGATAGGCTACACCTTC. The rearrangement joins TRBV3-1 (or the pseudogene TRBV3-2) to TRBJ1-2; possible D gene TRBD1, 5 bases. CDR1 LGHDT and CDR2 YNNKEL come from the germline V gene (reference sequence). Trimming pared 1 base from V and 8 bases from J, leaving 11 bases between. This CDR3 has 13 amino acids.

V is TRBV7-2 and J is TRBJ2-1, with D possibly TRBD2 on 5 matching bases. From germline, CDR1 is SGHTA and CDR2 FQGNSA. Trimming left V 2 bases short and J 5 bases short, with 22 bases between. The CDR3 sequence is 18 residues long. The CDR3 is CASSLYPLPGEKNNEQFF. The CDR3 DNA sequence: TGTGCCAGCAGCTTATACCCCCTCCCCGGGGAGAAAAACAATGAGCAGTTCTTC.

The chain combines TRBV19 with TRBJ1-6; D may be TRBD1 (6 bases). V lost 5 bases and J lost 4, with 15 bases in between. This CDR3 has 16 amino acids. From germline, CDR1 is LNHDA and CDR2 SQIVND (reference sequence). CDR3 in DNA: TGTGCCAGTAGTCTCTCCCCGGGACAATATAATTCACCCCTCCACTTT. The encoded protein is CASSLSPGQYNSPLHF.